This T cell receptor beta chain was obtained from a study of PD-1 blockade in classical Hodgkin lymphoma (dated by TCRdb to 2018 to 2020). A note on the overall study: Nivolumab dosing was 3 mg/kg intravenously every 2 weeks, continuing until either disease progression or unacceptable toxicity. The study used CyTOF and TCR beta sequencing to define a peripheral blood immune signature of response to PD-1 blockade in classical Hodgkin lymphoma. General conclusions and limits of the study: Trial patients with a complete response had baseline diversity similar to that of newly diagnosed patients, while partial responders and progressors had significantly lower diversity. The study covered only a single clinical trial cohort, and the causes of the repertoire differences, possibly disease activity or prior therapy, were still not defined. Baseline TCR diversity was reported to be lower in newly diagnosed patients than in healthy donors and to be lower still in relapsed/refractory patients. Lower diversity was seen in patients whose nivolumab began less than 1 year after ASCT, and these patients were left out of later analyses so that immune reconstitution would not confound the results. A significant rise by C4D1 was seen in CD4+ but not CD8+ TCR diversity (p=0.0027 vs p=0.16), with the rise being most apparent in complete responders (p=0.02).

This specimen's time point label, interpreted: cycle 1 day 1 (C1D1), immediately before nivolumab initiation. Every trial patient had relapsed following autologous stem cell transplantation, and prior brentuximab vedotin exposure was what differed among cohorts A, B and C. A total of 50 to 70 patients with relapsed/refractory classical Hodgkin lymphoma made up the trial cohort, and each patient's best overall response was complete response, partial response or progressive disease. In the multi-cohort phase II CheckMate 205 trial, trial patients received single-agent nivolumab. An independent review committee assessed best overall response by applying the 2007 International Working Group response criteria. Trial PBMCs were collected immediately before nivolumab initiation (C1D1) and during therapy at cycle 2 day 1 and cycle 4 day 1. Peripheral blood was collected in 8 mL Vacutainer Cell Preparation Tubes, from which PBMCs were isolated by centrifugation and then cryopreserved.

This clone is identified as medium-sized (0.01 to 0.1%). Its specific antigen is unknown. Base qualities are missing; no much larger clone stands one base away. The Qiagen DNeasy kit was used to extract genomic DNA from unsorted PBMCs and from the negatively selected CD4+ and CD8+ fractions. Amplification of TCR beta CDR3 regions was done by immunoSEQ multiplex PCR with primers that anneal to V and J segments. Amplification bias was minimized using a synthetic immune receptor repertoire, and residual bias was removed computationally after sequencing. As for the original processing: Repertoire diversity was quantified as the Shannon entropy index using custom Python scripts. Unsorted, CD4+ and CD8+ repertoires were examined separately, except in combined analyses, for which CD4+ and CD8+ sequences were merged in silico. Clonal expansion was defined as a frequency increase of at least 2-fold after treatment compared with C1D1, and clones undetected at baseline were assigned a pseudocount of 0.5. Clones with 0 or 1 copy at C1D1 were classified as singleton clones, and clones with 2 or more copies were classified as non-singleton clones. By matching protein sequences in sorted samples from the same patient, clones expanded in unsorted samples were annotated as CD4+, CD8+ or unknown. Wilcoxon tests on paired samples were used to test changes in diversity from C1D1 to C4D1. In its TCRdb copy, this immuneACCESS table keeps in-frame sequences only and misses some clones. Where compared with another copy, unresolved V genes explain less than half of these, and the others have no known cause. V and J calls and clone size follow that table, whereas D and trimming were derived from the DNA. In all, the sample holds about 13,000 clones, and 82% of those were seen once. The ten biggest clones cover just over 4% of the sample.

The source material was peripheral blood mononuclear cells (PBMCs), sampled at baseline. The origin of this receptor is a human donor with classical Hodgkin lymphoma.

The DNA reads TGTGCCAGCAGCTGGGCAGGTCCCTACAATGAGCAGTTCTTC. Translated, this gives CASSWAGPYNEQFF. The sequence is built from TRBV5-4 and TRBJ2-1, with no D gene named confidently. Cut back by 3 bases and 2 bases, the V and J ends lie 9 bases apart. Taken from the germline V gene (reference sequence), the CDR1 and CDR2 loops are SGHNT and YYREEE. The CDR3 starts with the cysteine, ends with the phenylalanine, and has 14 residues. Kept here is only the CDR3 DNA, which spans 42 bases and is read in frame from base 1.